One sample yielded the 7 T cell receptor beta chains listed below, sequenced in a study of cytomegalovirus exposure and HLA in healthy donors. PCR employed 60 Vbeta and 13 Jbeta primers. Method: immunoSEQ multiplex PCR; TCRdb's copy keeps in-frame clones and lacks some. The repertoire holds about 120,000 clones, with 80% as singletons. Material for sequencing was PBMCs. The receptor source for this set is a man aged 30 to 45 in good health and CMV-seropositive.

This chain joins TRBV30 and TRBJ2-7; the D gene is possibly TRBD2 (6 bases). Germline CDR1 reads GTSNPN; CDR2 reads SVGIG (reference sequence). V was shortened by 1 base and J by 0 bases, with 13 bases between the two germline ends. The CDR3 loop spans 15 amino acids. The CDR3 is CAWSAGFSGSYEQYF. The CDR3 DNA reads TGTGCCTGGAGTGCGGGCTTTAGCGGCTCCTACGAGCAGTACTTC. Using reference TRBV30 and TRBJ2-7 for the parts outside the CDR3, the full variable domain is SQTIHQWPATLVQPVGSPLSLECTVEGTSNPNLYWYRQAAGRGLQLLFYSVGIGQISSEVPQNLSASRPQDRQFILSSKKLLLSDSGFYLCAWSAGFSGSYEQYFGPGTRLTVT.

The chain links TRBV5-1 to TRBJ1-3; unclear D gene. Germline V gene data show CDR1 as SGHRS and CDR2 as YFSETQ. The ends were cut back, 0 bases at V and 3 bases at J, with 13 bases in the middle. The CDR3 runs to 16 residues. In DNA, the CDR3 is TGCGCCAGCAGCTTGGCGGGATCTGCCTTTGGAAACACCATATATTTT. Protein product: CASSLAGSAFGNTIYF.

A few counts support this clone. For the CDR3, the DNA is TGTGCCAGCTCACCCTCGGTACAGGGTATTTATCAGCCCCAGCATTTT. Translating gives CASSPSVQGIYQPQHF. This chain links TRBV18 with TRBJ1-5, with a tentative D call TRBD1 (6 bases). CDR1 and CDR2 (germline): KGHSH, LQKENI. The CDR3 has 16 residues. V was pared by 3 bases and J by 5 bases, with 17 bases between.

This chain links TRBV27 with TRBJ2-7; 7 nucleotides align to TRBD1. Germline CDR1 reads MNHEY; CDR2 reads SMNVEV (reference sequence). The CDR3 has 14 residues. V lost 6 bases, J lost 3 bases, and 8 bases stayed unmatched. The CDR3 sequence: CASRVGQLNYEQYF. The CDR3 coding sequence is TGTGCCAGCAGAGTGGGACAGCTGAACTACGAGCAGTACTTC.

Of note for this clone: One end of the junction fails to match germline, which may point to a read error. V gene TRBV29-1 combines with J gene TRBJ2-6; D perhaps matches TRBD1 (6 bases). This CDR3 is built from 18 residues. Germline V CDR1 and CDR2: SQVTM, ANQGSEA. CDR3 loop: CSVEGGQGVRAGANGLTF. The DNA of the CDR3 is TGCAGCGTTGAAGGGGGCCAGGGCGTCAGGGCAGGGGCCAACGGCCTGACTTTC.

This clone has only a few counts. The rearrangement joins TRBV10-3 to TRBJ1-6, with D perhaps matching TRBD1 (6 bases). V gave up 10 bases and J gave up 7 bases, with 23 bases separating them. There are 16 residues in the CDR3. Per germline, CDR1 ENHRY and CDR2 SYGVKD. The CDR3 nucleotides read TGTGCCAATTCGGCCGGGACACCCCGAGGGAATTCACCCCTCCACTTT. Protein: CANSAGTPRGNSPLHF.

The V call is TRBV16, the J call TRBJ1-6, with D uncertain. Germline V gives CDR1 KGHSY, CDR2 FQNENV. The CDR3 has 14 residues. V lost 2 bases and J 6 bases, leaving 8 bases between the germline ends. CDR3 loop: CASSQGESNSPLHF. In nucleotides, the CDR3 is TGTGCCAGCAGCCAAGGGGAGAGTAATTCACCCCTCCACTTT.